The source of this T cell receptor beta chain is a study of spatial heterogeneity in lung cancer. The time point denotes: sample taken at primary tumor resection. Whole RNA from tumor, nontumor lung or frozen PBMC was sequenced unsorted. This clonotype rates as medium-sized. Its antigen is not known. Regarding the study as a whole: Higher tumor mutation counts went along with higher counts of expanded intratumoral alpha and beta TCRs.

TCRdb passed the 5' RACE reads through MiXCR, listing each CDR3 protein once. The sample holds roughly 7,000 distinct CDR3 sequences, around an eighth seen once. Germline lookup yields CDR1 SGHTA and CDR2 FQGNSA. The CDR3 is 15 residues long. V shed 6 bases, J shed 0 bases, and the junction held 6 bases outside the gene matches. The clonotype was recovered from a male donor with early-stage non-small cell lung cancer. The sample consisted of lung tumor tissue, taken at surgery. The V call is TRBV7-2, the J call TRBJ1-1, with 8 bases fitting TRBD1. DNA of the CDR3: TGTGCCAGCAGACTGACAGGGGTCATGAACACTGAAGCTTTCTTT. Translating it yields CASRLTGVMNTEAFF.